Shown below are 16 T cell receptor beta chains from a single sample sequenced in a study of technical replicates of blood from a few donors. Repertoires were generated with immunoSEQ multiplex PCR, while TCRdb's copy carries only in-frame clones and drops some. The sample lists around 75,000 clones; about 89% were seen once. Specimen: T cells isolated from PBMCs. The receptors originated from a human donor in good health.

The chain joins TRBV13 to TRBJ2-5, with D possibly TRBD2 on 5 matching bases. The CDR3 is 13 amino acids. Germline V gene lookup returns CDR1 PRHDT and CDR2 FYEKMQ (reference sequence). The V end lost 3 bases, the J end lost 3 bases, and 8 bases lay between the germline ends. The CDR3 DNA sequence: TGTGCCAGCAGCTTTACCGGGAAAGAGACCCAGTACTTC. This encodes CASSFTGKETQYF.

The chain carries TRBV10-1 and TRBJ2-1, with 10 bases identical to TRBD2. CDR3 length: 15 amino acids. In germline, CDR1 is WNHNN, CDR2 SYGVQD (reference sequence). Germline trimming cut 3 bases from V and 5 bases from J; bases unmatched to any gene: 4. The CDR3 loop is CASSDSGGANNEQFF. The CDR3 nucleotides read TGCGCCAGCAGTGACAGCGGGGGGGCCAACAATGAGCAGTTCTTC.

The CDR3 DNA is TGTGCCAGCAGCACCAGGGACTGCCCCTACGAGCAGTACTTC. This sequence encodes CASSTRDCPYEQYF. This chain joins TRBV21-1 and TRBJ2-5; the table's D call, TRBD2, has no DNA check behind it. The J call is uncertain, as TRBJ2-7 better fits the DNA end. TRBV21-1 is classified as a pseudogene. The CDR3 consists of 14 residues.

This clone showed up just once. The CDR3 region has the DNA TGTGCCAGCATCGTCGAGGGCCCAGAGACCCAGTACTTC. Translation: CASIVEGPETQYF. V and J are TRBV2 and TRBJ2-5; the D gene is possibly TRBD2 (5 bases). V lost 7 bases and J 4 bases, leaving 13 bases between the germline ends. CDR3 length: 13 amino acids. Germline V gives CDR1 SNHLY, CDR2 FYNNEI.

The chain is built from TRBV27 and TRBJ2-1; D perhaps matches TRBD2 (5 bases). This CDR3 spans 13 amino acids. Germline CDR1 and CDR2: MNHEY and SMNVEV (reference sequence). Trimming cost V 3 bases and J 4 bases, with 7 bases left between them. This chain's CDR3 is CASSLDSYNEQFF. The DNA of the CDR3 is TGTGCCAGCAGTTTGGACTCGTACAATGAGCAGTTCTTC.

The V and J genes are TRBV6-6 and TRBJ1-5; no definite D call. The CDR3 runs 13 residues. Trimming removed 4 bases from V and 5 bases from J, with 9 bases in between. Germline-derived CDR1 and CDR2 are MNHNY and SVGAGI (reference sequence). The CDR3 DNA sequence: TGTGCCAGCAGTTGGAGGGTGGATCAGCCCCAGCATTTT. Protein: CASSWRVDQPQHF.

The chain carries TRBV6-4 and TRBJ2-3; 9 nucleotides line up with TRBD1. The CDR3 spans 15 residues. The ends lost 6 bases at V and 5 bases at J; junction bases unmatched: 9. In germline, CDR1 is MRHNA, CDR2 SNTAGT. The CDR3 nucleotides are TGTGCCAGCAGCGGGGAACAGGGGGCTATAGATACGCAGTATTTT. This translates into CASSGEQGAIDTQYF.

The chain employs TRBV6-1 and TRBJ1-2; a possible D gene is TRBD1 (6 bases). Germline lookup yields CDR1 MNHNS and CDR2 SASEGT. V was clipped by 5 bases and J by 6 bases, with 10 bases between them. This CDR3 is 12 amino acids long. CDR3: CASSPWTDGYTF. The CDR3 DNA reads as TGTGCCAGCAGTCCCTGGACAGATGGCTACACCTTC.

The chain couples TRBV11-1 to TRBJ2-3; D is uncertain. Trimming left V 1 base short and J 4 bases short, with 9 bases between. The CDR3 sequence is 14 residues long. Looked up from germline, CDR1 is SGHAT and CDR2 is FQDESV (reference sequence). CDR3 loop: CASSLDSGSDTQYF. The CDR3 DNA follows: TGTGCCAGCAGCTTAGACTCTGGTTCAGATACGCAGTATTTT.

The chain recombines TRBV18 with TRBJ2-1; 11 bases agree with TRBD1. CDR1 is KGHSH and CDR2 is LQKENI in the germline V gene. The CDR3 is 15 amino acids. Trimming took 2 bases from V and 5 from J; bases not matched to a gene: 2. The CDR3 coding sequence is TGTGCCAGCTCACCAAGGGACAGGGGGAACAATGAGCAGTTCTTC. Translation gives CASSPRDRGNNEQFF. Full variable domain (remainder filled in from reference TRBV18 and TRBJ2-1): NAGVMQNPRHLVRRRGQEARLRCSPMKGHSHVYWYRQLPEEGLKFMVYLQKENIIDESGMPKERFSAEFPKEGPSILRIQQVVRGDSAAYFCASSPRDRGNNEQFFGPGTRLTVL.

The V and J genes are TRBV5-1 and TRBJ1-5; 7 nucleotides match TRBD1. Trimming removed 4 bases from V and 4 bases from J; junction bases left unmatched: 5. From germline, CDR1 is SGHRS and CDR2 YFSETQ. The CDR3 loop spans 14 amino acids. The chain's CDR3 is CASSPGTANQPQHF. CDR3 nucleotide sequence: TGCGCCAGCAGCCCAGGGACAGCAAATCAGCCCCAGCATTTT. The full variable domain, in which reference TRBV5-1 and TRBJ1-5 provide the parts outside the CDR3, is KAGVTQTPRYLIKTRGQQVTLSCSPISGHRSVSWYQQTPGQGLQFLFEYFSETQRNKGNFPGRFSGRQFSNSRSEMNVSTLELGDSALYLCASSPGTANQPQHFGDGTRLSIL.

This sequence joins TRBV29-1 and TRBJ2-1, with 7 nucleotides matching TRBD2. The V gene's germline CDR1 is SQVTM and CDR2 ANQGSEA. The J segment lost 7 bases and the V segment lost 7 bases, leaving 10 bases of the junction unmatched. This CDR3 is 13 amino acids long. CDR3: CSAPGLPVNEQFF. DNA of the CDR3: TGCAGCGCCCCGGGACTACCCGTTAATGAGCAGTTCTTC.

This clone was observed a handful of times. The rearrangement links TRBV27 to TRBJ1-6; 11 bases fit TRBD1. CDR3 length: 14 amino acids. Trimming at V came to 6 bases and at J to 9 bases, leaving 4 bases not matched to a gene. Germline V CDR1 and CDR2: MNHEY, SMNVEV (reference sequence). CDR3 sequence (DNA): TGTGCCAGCAGAGCCGGACAGGGGGCTTCACCCCTCCACTTT. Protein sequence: CASRAGQGASPLHF.

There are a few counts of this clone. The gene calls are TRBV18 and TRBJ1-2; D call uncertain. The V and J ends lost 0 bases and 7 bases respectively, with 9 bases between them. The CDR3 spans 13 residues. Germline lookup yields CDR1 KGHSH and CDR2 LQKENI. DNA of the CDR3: TGTGCCAGCTCACCACCAGCGCTCGCTGGCTACACCTTC. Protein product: CASSPPALAGYTF.

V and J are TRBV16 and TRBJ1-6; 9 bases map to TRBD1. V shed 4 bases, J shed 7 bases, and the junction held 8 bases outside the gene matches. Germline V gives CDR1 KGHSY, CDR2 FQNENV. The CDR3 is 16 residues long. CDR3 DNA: TGTGCCAGCAGCCCCGCGGACAGGGGACGAAATTCACCCCTCCACTTT. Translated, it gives CASSPADRGRNSPLHF. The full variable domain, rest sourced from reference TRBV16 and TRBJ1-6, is GEEVAQTPKHLVRGEGQKAKLYCAPIKGHSYVFWYQQVLKNEFKFLISFQNENVFDETGMPKERFSAKCLPNSPCSLEIQATKLEDSAVYFCASSPADRGRNSPLHFGNGTRLTVT.

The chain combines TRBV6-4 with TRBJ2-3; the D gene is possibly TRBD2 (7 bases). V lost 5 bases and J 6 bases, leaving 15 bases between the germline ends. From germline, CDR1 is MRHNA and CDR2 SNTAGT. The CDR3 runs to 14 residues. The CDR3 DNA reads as TGTGCCAGCAGTCGGCAGGGGAGGGATGATACGCAGTATTTT. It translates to CASSRQGRDDTQYF.